Listed below are T cell receptor beta chains from one sample, sequenced in a study of blood T cell repertoires in COVID-19. Profiling relied on immunoSEQ multiplex PCR, and the TCRdb table lists in-frame clones only, not all of them. The table shows roughly 80,000 clones, with more than 75% occurring only once. The sample comprised peripheral blood. The receptors come from a human donor in a cohort sampled during active COVID-19. Each CDR3 is given with its conserved first and last residue. The order of the fields is D gene, V gene, clone size, J gene, CDR3 protein, CDR3 DNA. D genes are given only for firm matches. Clone sizes are given selectively: once, few, many, or a class where the clone is expanded.

D: TRBD2; V: TRBV2; size: NA; J: TRBJ2-3; CDR3: CASSRGEDTQYF; DNA: TGTGCCAGCAGCCGGGGGGAGGATACGCAGTATTTT
D: NA; V: TRBV5-1; size: NA; J: TRBJ2-2; CDR3: CASSSDGTGELFF; DNA: TGCGCCAGCAGCTCCGACGGGACCGGGGAGCTGTTTTTT
D: NA; V: TRBV7-3; size: NA; J: TRBJ1-2; CDR3: CASSLRQGLGYTF; DNA: TGTGCCAGCAGCTTAAGGCAGGGCTTGGGCTACACCTTC
D: NA; V: TRBV11-3; size: NA; J: TRBJ1-6; CDR3: CASSHDRTFSPLHF; DNA: TGTGCCAGCAGCCATGACAGGACTTTTTCACCCCTCCACTTT
D: NA; V: TRBV5-1; size: few; J: TRBJ1-6; CDR3: CASSLDGVTLHF; DNA: TGCGCCAGCAGCTTGGATGGAGTAACCCTCCACTTT
D: NA; V: TRBV7-9; size: NA; J: TRBJ2-1; CDR3: CASSADSVEQFF; DNA: TGTGCCAGCAGCGCGGACAGTGTGGAGCAGTTCTTC
D: NA; V: TRBV19; size: NA; J: TRBJ1-1; CDR3: CASSIKGDTEAFF; DNA: TGTGCCAGTAGTATTAAGGGGGACACTGAAGCTTTCTTT
D: TRBD2; V: TRBV10-1; size: few; J: TRBJ2-7; CDR3: CATPRGLAYEQYF; DNA: TGCGCCACCCCAAGGGGACTAGCCTACGAGCAGTACTTC
D: NA; V: TRBV18; size: NA; J: TRBJ1-6; CDR3: CASSPGQNNSPLHF; DNA: TGTGCCAGCTCGCCGGGACAAAATAATTCACCCCTCCACTTT
D: TRBD1; V: TRBV7-3; size: NA; J: TRBJ2-7; CDR3: CASSSGQGGDEQYF; DNA: TGTGCCAGCAGCTCGGGACAGGGAGGCGACGAGCAGTACTTC
D: NA; V: TRBV27; size: NA; J: TRBJ2-5; CDR3: CASSPPEREETQYF; DNA: TGTGCCAGCAGTCCCCCTGAGAGGGAAGAGACCCAGTACTTC
D: TRBD1; V: TRBV13; size: NA; J: TRBJ2-1; CDR3: CASSLDPQGSSYNEQFF; DNA: TGTGCCAGCAGCTTAGACCCACAGGGGAGCTCCTACAATGAGCAGTTCTTC
D: TRBD2; V: TRBV11-1; size: NA; J: TRBJ2-5; CDR3: CASSLTSGVQETQYF; DNA: TGTGCCAGCAGCCTAACCAGCGGGGTCCAAGAGACCCAGTACTTC
D: TRBD2; V: TRBV7-8; size: few; J: TRBJ2-5; CDR3: CASSSLAGGETQYF; DNA: TGTGCCAGCAGCTCACTAGCGGGCGGGGAGACCCAGTACTTC